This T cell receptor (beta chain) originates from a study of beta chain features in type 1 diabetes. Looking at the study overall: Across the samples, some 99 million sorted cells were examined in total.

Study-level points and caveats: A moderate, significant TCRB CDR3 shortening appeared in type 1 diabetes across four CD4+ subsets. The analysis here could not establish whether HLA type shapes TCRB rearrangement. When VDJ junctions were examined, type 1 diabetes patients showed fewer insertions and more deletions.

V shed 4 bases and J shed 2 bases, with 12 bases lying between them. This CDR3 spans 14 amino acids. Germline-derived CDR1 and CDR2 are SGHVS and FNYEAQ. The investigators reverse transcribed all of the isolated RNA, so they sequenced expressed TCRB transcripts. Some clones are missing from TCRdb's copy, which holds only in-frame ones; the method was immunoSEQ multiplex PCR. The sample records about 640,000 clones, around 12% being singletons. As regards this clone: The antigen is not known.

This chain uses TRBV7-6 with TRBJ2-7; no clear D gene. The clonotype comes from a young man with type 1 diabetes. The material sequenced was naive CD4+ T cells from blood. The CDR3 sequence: CASSSKEGPYEQYF. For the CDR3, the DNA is TGTGCCAGCAGCTCGAAGGAAGGTCCCTACGAGCAGTACTTC.